The source of this T cell receptor (beta chain) is a study of blood T cells in healthy people across ages (dated by TCRdb to the mid-2010s). Study-level background: In model experiments, template switching captured roughly one uniquely barcoded TCR beta cDNA molecule for every two T cells. Using deep sequencing normalized with unique cDNA molecular identifiers, the study measured how TCR beta repertoire diversity changes with age. The donors were split into four age groups: young (average about 16 years), middle-aged (roughly 40), aged (roughly 65) and long-lived (roughly 77). To avoid experimental bias, donors of different ages were spread randomly across the sequencing lanes. Two additional independent replicas of 1 million unique cDNA reads from the same blood draw were analyzed for two donors (one aged 18 to 29 and one aged 80 or older).

The 35 to 40 donors, aged 6 to 90 years, were systemically healthy Caucasian individuals from Russia. Ten milliliters of peripheral blood were collected from each donor into EDTA-treated Vacutainer tubes. Ficoll-Paque density-gradient centrifugation was used to isolate PBMCs, with at least 7 million obtained per sample. Total RNA, at least 5.5 micrograms per sample, was extracted from PBMCs with Trizol reagent. The percentages of naive CD45RAhigh/CD27high T cells were determined by flow cytometry on a PBMC aliquot from every donor. The full study reports these points: Since profiling was done on bulk unsorted PBMCs, naive and antigen-experienced compartments could not be conclusively compared. The CMV infection status of donors was not known, potentially confounding age-related changes in expanded clonotypes. Compared with the aged group, more naive CD4+ T cells, fewer expanded clones and increased TCR diversity were shown by the long-lived group, suggesting age selection. Estimates of total diversity from one million sequenced T cells were regarded as lower bounds and underestimates. Observed TCR beta diversity correlated strongly with the percentage of naive T cells measured by flow cytometry. Observed TCR beta diversity per million T cells fell roughly linearly with age, and a significant reduction was already apparent by age around 40.

The library came from 5' RACE. Sequencing relied on an Illumina HiSeq 2500. A second roughly 7 to 12 cycle PCR used a sample-barcoded 5' primer and a J-beta primer mix. A template-switch 5' adaptor carrying 12 random nucleotides introduced a unique molecular identifier onto each TCR beta cDNA molecule. Each sample yielded at least 2.5 million CDR3-containing paired-end reads. First-strand cDNA synthesis was performed from all RNA using the Mint cDNA synthesis kit, with priming by a TRBC-specific oligonucleotide. Following uracil-DNA glycosylase treatment, all cDNA underwent a first 18-cycle PCR with the universal primers M1SS and BC2_uni_R. The authors processed their data as follows. Normalization of each sample was performed by random selection of 1 million high-quality reads, each carrying a distinct molecular identifier. Reads with shared molecular identifiers were discarded instead of being binned into consensus sequences. MiTCR, set to a Q25 quality threshold and the strictest error-elimination algorithm, was used for CDR3 identification, clonotype clustering and error correction. A nonparametric unseen species model with Euler transformation was used to estimate lower-bound total TCR beta diversity. TCRdb trimmed the raw reads at Q25, called clones with MiXCR and kept productive beta chains. Identical CDR3 proteins give one entry, which carries the most common genes and DNA. TCRdb assigned the V and J calls; the authors' analysis was not used. The sample data list approximately 850,000 distinct CDR3 sequences, and around 42% of these were observed just once. The ten largest clonotypes hold roughly 19% of the sample.

Details on this clonotype: Its cognate antigen has yet to be identified. Per-base qualities were not stored, and no clone one base away is much larger.

The germline V gene provides CDR1 MNHEY and CDR2 SVGAGI. The CDR3 goes from the cysteine to the phenylalanine over 13 residues. Only the CDR3 portion is preserved as DNA: 39 bases, with reading frame beginning at the first base. Cut back by 0 bases and 5 bases, the V and J ends lie 4 bases apart. The origin of this receptor is a man in his sixties in good health. The sample taken for sequencing was blood. Recombination linked TRBV6-5 to TRBJ1-4, with the D segment identity uncertain. This receptor has the CDR3 CASSYSRNEKLFF. The DNA reads as follows: TGTGCCAGCAGTTACTCAAGGAATGAAAAACTGTTTTTT.